The 20 T cell receptor beta chains below were found in one sample sequenced in a study of response to subunit inactivated influenza vaccine. From the RT-PCR reads, TCRdb called clonotypes with MiXCR, one entry per CDR3 protein. This repertoire shows 650,000 to 800,000 distinct CDR3 sequences, approximately 15% found once; its top ten account for around 6.5%. The sample in question was PBMCs from blood, obtained approximately 15 days before vaccination. The origin of the receptors is a man aged 50 to 60 who received an inactivated influenza vaccine.

The gene calls are TRBV28 and TRBJ2-7; 7 bases are a match to TRBD2. Germline assignment: CDR1 MDHEN and CDR2 SYDVKM. The junction had 16 bases not matched to a gene; V was cut back by 7 bases and J by 4 bases. There are 16 residues in the CDR3. The CDR3 DNA sequence: TGTGCCAGCAAACCGGTAGGACTAGAGCGAGTATACGAGCAGTACTTC. Translated, it gives CASKPVGLERVYEQYF. The full variable domain, with the rest looked up from reference TRBV28 and TRBJ2-7, is DVKVTQSSRYLVKRTGEKVFLECVQDMDHENMFWYRQDPGLGLRLIYFSYDVKMKEKGDIPEGYSVSREKKERFSLILESASTNQTSMYLCASKPVGLERVYEQYFGPGTRLTVT.

Only a few counts were recorded for this clonotype. The chain joins TRBV10-3 to TRBJ2-3, with TRBD2 matching 13 bases. The CDR3 extends over 17 amino acids. CDR1 ENHRY and CDR2 SYGVKD come from the germline V gene. Trimming took 5 bases from V and 2 from J; bases not matched to a gene: 7. For the CDR3, the DNA is TGTGCCATCAGTCCCGGGACTAGCGGGGCAACCACAGATACGCAGTATTTT. Its protein product is CAISPGTSGATTDTQYF.

The chain is built from TRBV4-2 and TRBJ2-7, with a weak D call TRBD1 (6 bases). Germline loops: CDR1 LGHNA, CDR2 YNFKEQ. This CDR3 has 16 residues. Trimming left V 1 base short and J 6 bases short, with 19 bases between. This CDR3 reads CASSQGPPERGGEQYF. In DNA form, the CDR3 reads TGTGCCAGCAGCCAAGGGCCCCCGGAAAGAGGGGGCGAGCAGTACTTC.

J is TRBJ2-5 and V is TRBV6-1; D assignment may be TRBD1 or TRBD2 (5 bases each). Germline CDR1 reads MNHNS; CDR2 reads SASEGT. V was pared by 2 bases and J by 2 bases, with 15 bases between. The length of the CDR3 is 16 residues. CDR3 sequence (DNA): TGTGCCAGCAGTGAATGGGGACGGCAACAACAAGAGACCCAGTACTTC. Its translation is CASSEWGRQQQETQYF.

This clonotype has just a few counts. The chain has TRBV20-1 and TRBJ2-1; D uncertain. Per the germline V gene, CDR1 is DFQATT and CDR2 is SNEGSKA (reference sequence). The CDR3 runs to 13 residues. The ends were cut back, 0 bases at V and 7 bases at J, with 10 bases in the middle. This CDR3 reads CSARDHPANEQFF. CDR3 bases: TGCAGTGCTAGAGATCACCCCGCTAATGAGCAGTTCTTC.

This chain joins TRBV20-1 and TRBJ1-1; weak D call: TRBD1 (5 bases). The germline CDR1 and CDR2 sequences are DFQATT and SNEGSKA (reference sequence). This CDR3 comprises 15 residues. V dropped 0 bases and J dropped 7 bases, with 18 bases sitting between them. Here the CDR3 reads CSAREPQGNPGEAFF. The CDR3, as DNA: TGCAGTGCTAGAGAGCCCCAGGGCAACCCAGGTGAAGCTTTCTTT.

The chain is built from TRBV7-7 and TRBJ1-1; TRBD1 matches at 9 bases. Germline CDR1 SSHAT, CDR2 FNYEAQ (reference sequence). Unmatched junction bases numbered 5, after V lost 3 bases and J lost 6 bases. This CDR3 contains 14 residues. In DNA form, the CDR3 reads TGTGCCAGCAGCTTGAACGACAGGGGGGCTGAAGCTTTCTTT. Its protein is CASSLNDRGAEAFF. The full variable domain, rest sourced from reference TRBV7-7 and TRBJ1-1, is GAGVSQSPRYKVTKRGQDVTLRCDPISSHATLYWYQQALGQGPEFLTYFNYEAQPDKSGLPSDRFSAERPEGSISTLTIQRTEQRDSAMYRCASSLNDRGAEAFFGQGTRLTVV.

This clonotype was recorded a few times. V and J are TRBV10-3 and TRBJ2-3, with TRBD2 matching over 8 bases. Germline-derived CDR1 and CDR2 are ENHRY and SYGVKD. V lost 5 bases to trimming and J lost 1 base; unmatched junction nucleotides: 8. There are 16 residues in the CDR3. CDR3 sequence (DNA): TGTGCCATCAGTCGCGGAGGGCGGGGGGGCACAGATACGCAGTATTTT. Translating gives CAISRGGRGGTDTQYF.

This clonotype was recorded many times. The V call is TRBV27, the J call TRBJ2-7; 8 bases map to TRBD2. Germline CDR1 is MNHEY and CDR2 is SMNVEV (reference sequence). The CDR3 has 15 amino acids. V shed 3 bases and J 3 bases; nucleotides not matched to a gene: 7. The CDR3 protein is CASSFSGLGHYEQYF. For the CDR3, the DNA is TGTGCCAGCAGTTTTTCGGGACTAGGCCACTACGAGCAGTACTTC.

This clonotype was found a few times. The rearrangement links TRBV27 to TRBJ1-2; 8 bases align to TRBD1. Germline loops: CDR1 MNHEY, CDR2 SMNVEV (reference sequence). Trimming cost V 7 bases and J 4 bases; bases outside gene matches: 11. The CDR3 extends over 15 amino acids. The CDR3 coding sequence is TGTGCCAGCAAGCTACAGGGGGAGTCCCCCTATGGCTACACCTTC. It is translated as CASKLQGESPYGYTF.

The chain couples TRBV7-9 to TRBJ2-2, with no clear D. This CDR3 is 15 amino acids long. Germline V lookup: CDR1 SEHNR, CDR2 FQNEAQ (reference sequence). V shed 2 bases and J shed 2 bases, with 9 bases lying between them. CDR3 region: CASSLLQANTGELFF. In nucleotides, the CDR3 is TGTGCCAGCAGCTTACTCCAAGCTAACACCGGGGAGCTGTTTTTT.

The CDR3 nucleotides are TGTGCCAGCAGCGAGAAAACTAGCGGGAGAGATGAGCAGTTCTTC. Translated, it gives CASSEKTSGRDEQFF. The rearrangement joins TRBV5-4 to TRBJ2-1; TRBD2 aligns across 11 bases. The CDR3 is 15 residues long. Germline V gene data show CDR1 as SGHNT and CDR2 as YYREEE (reference sequence). With V trimmed by 4 bases and J by 8 bases, 8 bases remained unmatched.

This clonotype turned up a few times. The CDR3 DNA reads TGCGCCAGCAGCCGTGGGGACGGCAACACCGGGGAGCTGTTTTTT. Amino acid sequence: CASSRGDGNTGELFF. This rearrangement joins TRBV4-3 to TRBJ2-2; possibly TRBD1 or TRBD2 for D (5 bases each). CDR1 LGHNA and CDR2 YSLEER come from the germline V gene. The V and J ends lost 4 bases and 2 bases respectively, with 11 bases between them. This CDR3 contains 15 residues.

This clonotype was seen a handful of times. This chain joins TRBV20-1 and TRBJ1-4, with D maybe TRBD1 (5 bases). There are 14 residues in the CDR3. The germline V gene encodes CDR1 DFQATT and CDR2 SNEGSKA (reference sequence). Trimming took off 5 bases at V and 9 bases at J, with 19 bases between the two ends. The CDR3 here is CSAPPGTGEKKLFF. The CDR3 DNA reads as TGCAGTGCTCCCCCAGGGACCGGGGAAAAAAAACTGTTTTTT.

The V call is TRBV20-1, the J call TRBJ2-1; 9 bases map to TRBD1. V trimming: 4 bases; J trimming: 7 bases; junction bases outside the gene matches: 5. The germline CDR1 and CDR2 sequences are DFQATT and SNEGSKA (reference sequence). CDR3 length equals 13 residues. The CDR3 DNA reads TGCAGTGCTACCGTGACAGGGGGTAATGAGCAGTTCTTC. Residues: CSATVTGGNEQFF.

This clonotype occurred a few times. V is TRBV12-5 and J is TRBJ2-1; D is uncertain. Germline V gene lookup returns CDR1 LGHNT and CDR2 FRNRAP. V was clipped by 6 bases and J by 2 bases, with 8 bases between them. The CDR3 has 13 residues. The CDR3 coding sequence is TGTGCTAGTGGCAGATCCGCCTACAATGAGCAGTTCTTC. Protein product: CASGRSAYNEQFF.

This clonotype was seen ten or more times. This chain uses TRBV12-3 or TRBV12-4 with TRBJ1-2, with 7 nucleotides matching TRBD1. The J segment lost 8 bases and the V segment lost 3 bases, leaving 3 bases of the junction unmatched. There are 12 residues in the CDR3. This chain's CDR3 is CASSFYRGGYTF. The CDR3 DNA reads TGTGCCAGCAGTTTCTACAGGGGAGGCTACACCTTC.

The CDR3 DNA is TGTGCCAGCAGTCCTTTACCCCGGAGCTCCTACGAGCAGTACTTC. It translates to CASSPLPRSSYEQYF. The J gene is TRBJ2-7, the V gene TRBV27; D remains unclear. The germline V gene encodes CDR1 MNHEY and CDR2 SMNVEV (reference sequence). The CDR3 totals 15 residues. V was clipped by 5 bases and J by 0 bases, with 14 bases between them.

This clonotype was detected a few times. The chain links TRBV7-8 to TRBJ2-1; possibly TRBD2 for D (6 bases). The germline V gene encodes CDR1 SGHVS and CDR2 FQNEAQ. V lost 2 bases and J lost 2, with 16 bases in between. CDR3 length: 17 residues. The CDR3 loop reads CASSLRAGKRPYNEQFF. CDR3 DNA: TGTGCCAGCAGCTTACGAGCGGGCAAACGGCCCTACAATGAGCAGTTCTTC.

This rearrangement joins TRBV4-2 to TRBJ2-5; tentative D call: TRBD2 (7 bases). The CDR3 has 16 residues. Germline-derived CDR1 and CDR2 are LGHNA and YNFKEQ. V lost 1 base and J 5 bases, leaving 17 bases between the germline ends. The CDR3 DNA follows: TGTGCCAGCAGCCAAGGGCAAGGGGGGGCCTTGGAGACCCAGTACTTC. This codes for CASSQGQGGALETQYF.